A single sample is the source of the 10 T cell receptor beta chains below, sequenced in a study of blood T cell repertoires in COVID-19. Clones were read by immunoSEQ multiplex PCR, and TCRdb kept only the in-frame ones, dropping some. The sample lists 280,000 or so clones; 85% were seen once. The sequencing input was PBMCs or T cells enriched from blood (not recorded which). Receptors originate from a woman between 45 and 65 years old who had recovered from COVID-19.

In regard to this clone: Other nucleotide sequences in the sample specify the same CDR3. The chain has TRBV7-3 and TRBJ2-1; 9 nucleotides agree with TRBD2. The junction had 3 bases not matched to a gene; V was cut back by 3 bases and J by 0 bases. Germline V gene sequence: CDR1 SGHTA, CDR2 FQGTGA. CDR3 length: 16 amino acids. CDR3 residues: CASSFSGGSSYNEQFF. CDR3 DNA sequence: TGTGCCAGCAGCTTCAGCGGGGGGAGCTCCTACAATGAGCAGTTCTTC.

In DNA, the CDR3 is TGTGCCAGCAGCTGGGGGACAGGGGGTAATTCACCCCTCCACTTT. Translated: CASSWGTGGNSPLHF. The chain employs TRBV5-6 and TRBJ1-6; 11 bases align to TRBD1. CDR1 and CDR2 from the germline V gene are SGHDT and YYEEEE. V dropped 3 bases and J dropped 6; count of bases not matched to a gene: 2. This CDR3 is built from 15 residues.

The gene calls are TRBV15 and TRBJ2-3, with 11 bases lining up with TRBD2. The V gene end was trimmed by 1 base and the J gene end by 7 bases; junction bases not matched to a gene: 7. This CDR3 contains 16 residues. Germline loops: CDR1 LNHNV, CDR2 YYDKDF (reference sequence). CDR3 region: CATSRGLAGGDYTQYF. For the CDR3, the DNA is TGTGCCACCAGCAGAGGGCTAGCGGGAGGTGATTATACGCAGTATTTT.

This chain uses TRBV30 with TRBJ2-7; D is uncertain. The CDR3 is 12 residues long. Trimming removed 3 bases at V and 6 bases at J, with 12 bases between. Germline CDR1 is GTSNPN and CDR2 is SVGIG (reference sequence). This CDR3 is CAWRDFAAEQYF. CDR3 in DNA: TGTGCCTGGAGAGATTTTGCGGCCGAGCAGTACTTC.

V and J are TRBV5-1 and TRBJ2-3; no clear D. Germline CDR1 and CDR2: SGHRS and YFSETQ. CDR3 length equals 13 residues. The V and J ends lost 2 bases and 4 bases respectively, with 8 bases between them. For the CDR3, the DNA is TGCGCCAGCAGCTTTACATTTGCAGATACGCAGTATTTT. Translation: CASSFTFADTQYF.

This clone was observed a few times. The chain carries TRBV5-1 and TRBJ2-1, with 10 bases fitting TRBD2. J was trimmed by 5 bases and V by 0 bases; bases with no gene match: 5. CDR1 SGHRS and CDR2 YFSETQ come from the germline V gene. The CDR3 is made up of 16 amino acids. The CDR3 protein is CASSLVASGGNNEQFF. The CDR3 nucleotides are TGCGCCAGCAGCTTGGTAGCTAGCGGGGGCAACAATGAGCAGTTCTTC. Full variable domain (missing parts from reference TRBV5-1 and TRBJ2-1): KAGVTQTPRYLIKTRGQQVTLSCSPISGHRSVSWYQQTPGQGLQFLFEYFSETQRNKGNFPGRFSGRQFSNSRSEMNVSTLELGDSALYLCASSLVASGGNNEQFFGPGTRLTVL.

This clone was counted once. V is TRBV7-2 and J is TRBJ1-3, with D tentatively TRBD1 (6 bases). V was trimmed by 3 bases and J by 4 bases, leaving 22 bases between them. Per the germline V gene, CDR1 is SGHTA and CDR2 is FQGNSA. The CDR3 has 18 amino acids. The CDR3 here is CASSFEPQGTTSGNTIYF. The CDR3 bases are TGTGCCAGCAGCTTTGAACCTCAGGGGACGACTTCGGGAAACACCATATATTTT.

The chain links TRBV20-1 to TRBJ1-5; D gene uncertain. Germline V gene lookup returns CDR1 DFQATT and CDR2 SNEGSKA (reference sequence). V was clipped by 3 bases and J by 0 bases, with 15 bases between them. This CDR3 is 16 amino acids long. The CDR3 sequence is CSASAPEGYSNQPQHF. As DNA, the CDR3 is TGCAGTGCTAGTGCCCCTGAGGGATATAGCAATCAGCCCCAGCATTTT.

This chain links TRBV28 with TRBJ2-1, with 8 bases matching TRBD1. CDR1 and CDR2 from the germline V gene are MDHEN and SYDVKM. The trim removed 2 bases at V and 5 bases at J, leaving 8 bases unmatched. This CDR3 contains 16 residues. In DNA, the CDR3 is TGTGCCAGCAGTTTACACCCAGGGGGCGTGAACAATGAGCAGTTCTTC. Protein: CASSLHPGGVNNEQFF.

By share, this clone counts as medium-sized (0.01 to 0.1%). The chain has TRBV15 and TRBJ2-5, with 8 bases aligning to TRBD2. V lost 4 bases and J lost 1; bases outside the gene matches: 2. Looked up from germline, CDR1 is LNHNV and CDR2 is YYDKDF (reference sequence). CDR3 length equals 14 residues. CDR3 loop: CATSITSGQETQYF. CDR3 coding DNA: TGTGCCACCAGCATAACTAGCGGCCAAGAGACCCAGTACTTC.